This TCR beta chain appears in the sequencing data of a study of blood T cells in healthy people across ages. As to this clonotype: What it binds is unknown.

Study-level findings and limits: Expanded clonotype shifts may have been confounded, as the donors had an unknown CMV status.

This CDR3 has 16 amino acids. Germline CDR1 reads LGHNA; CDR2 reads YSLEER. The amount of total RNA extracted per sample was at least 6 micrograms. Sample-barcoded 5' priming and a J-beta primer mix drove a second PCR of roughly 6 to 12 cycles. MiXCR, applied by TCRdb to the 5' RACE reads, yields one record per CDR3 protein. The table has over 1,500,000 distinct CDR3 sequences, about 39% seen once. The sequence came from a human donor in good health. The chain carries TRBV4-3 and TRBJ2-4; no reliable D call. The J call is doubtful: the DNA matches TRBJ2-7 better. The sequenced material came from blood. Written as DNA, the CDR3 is TGCGCCAGCAGCCAAGATCTCCGTTACGTTACCTACGAGCAGTACTTC. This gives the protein CASSQDLRYVTYEQYF.